A selection of T cell receptor beta chains follows, all from one sample in a study of blood T cell repertoires in COVID-19. Produced via immunoSEQ multiplex PCR; TCRdb's table is partial and in-frame only. The sample shows over 100,000 clones, over 65% of them seen only once. The source material was peripheral blood. These receptors were obtained from a woman between 70 and 85 years old with acute or convalescent COVID-19. Each CDR3 is given with its conserved first and last residue. A D gene is named only where the DNA matches it firmly. The listing skips clone size in some rows; elsewhere it reads once, few, many or a size class.

V	J	D	size	DNA	CDR3
TRBV2	TRBJ1-2	.	few	TGTGCCAGCAGTTACCAGACGGAGAACTATGGCTACACCTTC	CASSYQTENYGYTF
TRBV27	TRBJ1-6	TRBD1	.	TGTGCCAGCAGAAGGGGACAGGGTTCTAATTCACCCCTCCACTTT	CASRRGQGSNSPLHF
TRBV30	TRBJ1-6	TRBD1	.	TGTGCCTGGAGCCCGGGACAGGGGCTAAGCTCCTATAATTCACCCCTCCACTTT	CAWSPGQGLSSYNSPLHF
TRBV13	TRBJ1-3	.	.	TGTGCCAGCAGTCCCGGGACATCAATTGGGAGAAACACCATATATTTT	CASSPGTSIGRNTIYF
TRBV5-4	TRBJ2-7	.	.	TGTGCCAGCAGCCCCGGGGCAGGGAGGTCCTACGAGCAGTACTTC	CASSPGAGRSYEQYF
TRBV19	TRBJ1-1	TRBD1	.	TGTGCCAGTAGTATAGCCCATACAGGGGGCACTGAAGCTTTCTTT	CASSIAHTGGTEAFF
TRBV18	TRBJ1-6	TRBD1	.	TGTGCCAGCTCACCGTCCGGGACAGGGGTGAATTCACCCCTCCACTTT	CASSPSGTGVNSPLHF
TRBV5-5	TRBJ2-2	TRBD1	.	TGTGCCAGCAGCGAGGGGACAGTCGTAGTCGGGGAGCTGTTTTTT	CASSEGTVVVGELFF
TRBV11-3	TRBJ2-5	.	.	TGTGCCAGCAGCTTAAGAGTTTCCTCAGAGACCCAGTACTTC	CASSLRVSSETQYF
TRBV7-2	TRBJ2-3	TRBD1	.	TGTGCCAGCAGCCTGGGACAGGACACAGATACGCAGTATTTT	CASSLGQDTDTQYF
TRBV30	TRBJ1-3	.	.	TGTGCCTGGACAGGGTCAGGAAACACCATATATTTT	CAWTGSGNTIYF
TRBV10-3	TRBJ2-7	.	once	TGTGCCATCAGACAGACAGACTCCTACGAGCAGTACTTC	CAIRQTDSYEQYF
TRBV5-8	TRBJ2-5	TRBD2	.	TGTGCCAGCAGCCAAGGGGAGCGGGGGGGCCATGAGACCCAGTACTTC	CASSQGERGGHETQYF
TRBV7-2	TRBJ1-2	.	few	TGTGCCAGCAGCCTTCGGGGGGGGCAGTCGGATGGCTACACCTTC	CASSLRGGQSDGYTF
TRBV5-4	TRBJ1-2	.	.	TGTGCCAGCAGCTTGGGACAGGCGACCAGGGGTAACTATGGCTACACCTTC	CASSLGQATRGNYGYTF
TRBV12-3/TRBV12-4	TRBJ1-6	.	.	TGTGCCAGCAGTTTATCTCAGAGGTCACCCCTCCACTTT	CASSLSQRSPLHF
TRBV5-5	TRBJ2-1	.	.	TGTGCCAGCAGCCGGGACTCCTCAGACTACAATGAGCAGTTCTTC	CASSRDSSDYNEQFF
TRBV12-3/TRBV12-4	TRBJ1-2	.	.	TGTGCCAGCAGTCCTCCTAACAGCTATGGCTACACCTTC	CASSPPNSYGYTF
TRBV5-1	TRBJ2-2	.	once	TGCGCCAGCAGCTTTGGAGGGGTGGCCGGGGAGCTGTTTTTT	CASSFGGVAGELFF
TRBV3-1/TRBV3-2	TRBJ1-1	.	.	TGTGCCAGCACACTGGGGGGGTTGAACACTGAAGCTTTCTTT	CASTLGGLNTEAFF
TRBV5-1	TRBJ2-5	.	.	TGCGCCAGCAGCGAAGGGGTGGGGCTGGAGACCCAGTACTTC	CASSEGVGLETQYF
TRBV11-3	TRBJ1-2	.	.	TGTGCCAGCAGCATCACTCATAACTATGGCTACACCTTC	CASSITHNYGYTF
TRBV6-5	TRBJ1-3	TRBD1	.	TGTGCCAGCAGTTATTTACAGGGGGGAAGTACCATATATTTT	CASSYLQGGSTIYF
TRBV6-1	TRBJ1-2	TRBD1	once	TGTGCCAGCAGTGAAACAGCTGGGGGGACAGGGGGCTTCTATGGCTACACCTTC	CASSETAGGTGGFYGYTF